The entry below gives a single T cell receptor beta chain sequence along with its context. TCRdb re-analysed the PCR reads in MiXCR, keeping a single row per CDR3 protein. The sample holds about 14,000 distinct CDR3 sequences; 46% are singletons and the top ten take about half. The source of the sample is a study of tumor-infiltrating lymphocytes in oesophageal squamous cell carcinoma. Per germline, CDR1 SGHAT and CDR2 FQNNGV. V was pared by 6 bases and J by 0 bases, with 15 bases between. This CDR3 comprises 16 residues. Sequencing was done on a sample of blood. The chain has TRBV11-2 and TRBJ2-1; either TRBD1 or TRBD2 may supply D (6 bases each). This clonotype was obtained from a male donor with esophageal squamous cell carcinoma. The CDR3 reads CASSPAGGSSYNEQFF. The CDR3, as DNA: TGTGCCAGCAGTCCCGCCGGGGGCAGCTCCTACAATGAGCAGTTCTTC.